The 30 T cell receptor beta chains given below trace back to one sample, sequenced in a study of cytomegalovirus exposure and HLA in healthy donors. The table came from immunoSEQ multiplex PCR; TCRdb's copy has only in-frame clones and leaves some out. The top ten hold 1.7% of the sample, which has roughly 52,000 clones, 90% to 95% seen once. The sample was PBMCs. Source of these receptors: a woman under 30 in good health and CMV-seropositive.

The V and J genes are TRBV28 and TRBJ1-1; D not certain. V was shortened by 1 base and J by 0 bases, with 9 bases between the two germline ends. Germline V gene sequence: CDR1 MDHEN, CDR2 SYDVKM. The CDR3 is 15 amino acids. CDR3 amino acids: CASSLFPGMNTEAFF. In DNA, the CDR3 is TGTGCCAGCAGTTTATTCCCAGGCATGAACACTGAAGCTTTCTTT. The full variable domain, rest sourced from reference TRBV28 and TRBJ1-1, is DVKVTQSSRYLVKRTGEKVFLECVQDMDHENMFWYRQDPGLGLRLIYFSYDVKMKEKGDIPEGYSVSREKKERFSLILESASTNQTSMYLCASSLFPGMNTEAFFGQGTRLTVV.

The gene calls are TRBV6-5 and TRBJ1-4, with no clear D. This CDR3 comprises 14 residues. V lost 2 bases to trimming and J lost 7 bases, with 11 bases between them. CDR1 is MNHEY and CDR2 is SVGAGI in the germline V gene. CDR3 DNA: TGTGCCAGCAGTTACGCGCGGGCAGGTGAAAAACTGTTTTTT. Amino acid sequence: CASSYARAGEKLFF.

This chain links TRBV4-1 with TRBJ1-4; D gene ambiguous. Trimming removed 5 bases from V and 0 bases from J, with 10 bases in between. The CDR3 consists of 15 residues. Germline V gene data show CDR1 as MGHRA and CDR2 as YSYEKL. CDR3 sequence: CASSGETATNEKLFF. DNA of the CDR3: TGCGCCAGCAGCGGAGAGACTGCAACTAATGAAAAACTGTTTTTT.

The chain links TRBV29-1 to TRBJ2-5, with 8 nucleotides matching TRBD2. Germline CDR1 reads SQVTM; CDR2 reads ANQGSEA. This CDR3 has 13 residues. V shed 6 bases, J shed 4 bases, and the junction held 7 bases outside the gene matches. Written as DNA, the CDR3 is TGCAGCGTGAGGACCAGCGGGGGAGAGACCCAGTACTTC. This sequence encodes CSVRTSGGETQYF.

The chain recombines TRBV5-1 with TRBJ1-2; 7 bases fit TRBD1. V was pared by 2 bases and J by 8 bases, with 3 bases of the junction left unmatched. Germline CDR1 is SGHRS and CDR2 is YFSETQ. There are 12 residues in the CDR3. DNA for the CDR3: TGCGCCAGCAGCTTACAGGGGATCGGCTACACCTTC. Translating it yields CASSLQGIGYTF.

Here the CDR3 DNA reads TGTGCCAGCTCACCAGGGACAGTTTTTGGCTACACCTTC. This translates into CASSPGTVFGYTF. The chain employs TRBV18 and TRBJ1-2; 7 nucleotides agree with TRBD1. Germline V CDR1 and CDR2: KGHSH, LQKENI. This CDR3 is 13 amino acids long. J gave up 7 bases and V 2 bases, and 4 bases lay outside the gene matches.

This clone occurred once. The chain recombines TRBV11-2 with TRBJ2-1; maybe TRBD1 (6 bases). The germline CDR1 and CDR2 sequences are SGHAT and FQNNGV. V was pared by 6 bases and J by 6 bases, with 9 bases between. The CDR3 covers 12 residues. CDR3 loop: CASSLQGNEQFF. CDR3 bases: TGTGCCAGCAGTTTACAGGGCAATGAGCAGTTCTTC.

The rearrangement links TRBV28 to TRBJ1-2; D might be TRBD1 (6 bases). The germline V gene has CDR1 MDHEN and CDR2 SYDVKM. This CDR3 spans 14 amino acids. Trimming removed 8 bases at V and 1 base at J, with 14 bases between. DNA of the CDR3: TGTGCCAGCCTATTACAGGGCCTTAACTATGGCTACACCTTC. Its protein is CASLLQGLNYGYTF.

CDR3 sequence reads: CASSLRGGAIQETQYF. The CDR3 nucleotides read TGCGCCAGCAGCTTGCGCGGGGGGGCTATCCAAGAGACCCAGTACTTC. The chain couples TRBV5-1 to TRBJ2-5; 9 nucleotides match TRBD2. CDR1 is SGHRS and CDR2 is YFSETQ in the germline V gene. V shed 1 base and J 1 base; nucleotides not matched to a gene: 5. The CDR3 extends over 16 amino acids.

This clone is labeled as medium-sized. The chain links TRBV6-4 to TRBJ1-6; D perhaps matches TRBD1 (5 bases). CDR1 and CDR2 from the germline V gene are MRHNA and SNTAGT. This CDR3 has 14 residues. V lost 0 bases and J 6 bases, leaving 6 bases between the germline ends. This CDR3 reads CASSDSQGNSPLHF. CDR3 bases: TGTGCCAGCAGTGACTCGCAGGGTAATTCACCCCTCCACTTT.

The V and J genes are TRBV7-7 and TRBJ2-5; 10 bases are a match to TRBD2. CDR3 length: 16 amino acids. V trimming: 5 bases; J trimming: 4 bases; junction bases outside the gene matches: 10. Per the germline V gene, CDR1 is SSHAT and CDR2 is FNYEAQ (reference sequence). Here the CDR3 DNA reads TGTGCCAGCAGCCCAAACCTAGCGGGGGTAGGAGAGACCCAGTACTTC. The encoded protein is CASSPNLAGVGETQYF.

V usage is TRBV10-3 and J usage is TRBJ1-2; D is unresolved. Germline values: CDR1 ENHRY, CDR2 SYGVKD. V shed 3 bases and J shed 4 bases, with 18 bases lying between them. CDR3 length: 16 amino acids. CDR3 region: CAISDGNGELLYGYTF. CDR3 DNA: TGTGCCATCAGTGATGGTAACGGAGAACTTCTCTATGGCTACACCTTC.

J is TRBJ1-5 and V is TRBV19, with 10 bases fitting TRBD1. Germline loops: CDR1 LNHDA, CDR2 SQIVND (reference sequence). The CDR3 runs 17 residues. Trimming removed 3 bases from V and 0 bases from J; junction bases left unmatched: 5. CDR3 amino acids: CASSILTGGSSNQPQHF. The CDR3 DNA is TGTGCCAGTAGTATCCTGACAGGGGGCAGTAGCAATCAGCCCCAGCATTTT.

The DNA for the CDR3 is TGCAGTGCTAGAGCTCTAGTTTCCCAGTACTTC. Amino acids: CSARALVSQYF. This rearrangement joins TRBV20-1 to TRBJ2-5; D gene ambiguous. CDR3 length: 11 amino acids. Trimming took off 1 base at V and 9 bases at J, with 9 bases between the two ends. The V gene's germline CDR1 is DFQATT and CDR2 SNEGSKA (reference sequence).

This sequence joins TRBV7-9 and TRBJ2-3; possibly TRBD2 for D (5 bases). The V gene's germline CDR1 is SEHNR and CDR2 FQNEAQ (reference sequence). The V gene lost 3 bases and the J gene lost 1 base, with 8 bases spanning the gap. The CDR3 runs to 14 residues. CDR3 DNA: TGTGCCAGCAGCTTTGACGGGGGCACAGATACGCAGTATTTT. Amino acids: CASSFDGGTDTQYF.

A single count supports this clone. The chain links TRBV7-6 to TRBJ1-2; tentatively, D is TRBD1 (5 bases). V dropped 5 bases and J dropped 4 bases, with 17 bases sitting between them. The CDR3 extends over 15 amino acids. CDR1 SGHVS and CDR2 FNYEAQ come from the germline V gene. The CDR3 DNA reads as TGTGCCAGCAGCCAATTAGGGGCTCCGTCCTATGGCTACACCTTC. Translation: CASSQLGAPSYGYTF.

A single count supports this clone. CDR3 loop: CASSLAGTGRDGYTF. Here the CDR3 DNA reads TGTGCCAGCAGCTTAGCGGGGACAGGGCGTGATGGCTACACCTTC. The chain uses TRBV7-6 and TRBJ1-2; 9 bases are a match to TRBD1. The CDR3 is made up of 15 amino acids. The J segment lost 6 bases and the V segment lost 0 bases, leaving 5 bases of the junction unmatched. Germline loops: CDR1 SGHVS, CDR2 FNYEAQ.

V is TRBV10-1 and J is TRBJ1-1, with 7 bases matching TRBD1. The ends lost 4 bases at V and 4 bases at J; junction bases unmatched: 6. This CDR3 spans 14 amino acids. Germline loops: CDR1 WNHNN, CDR2 SYGVQD (reference sequence). CDR3 residues: CASSGHRGSTEAFF. The DNA for the CDR3 is TGCGCCAGCAGTGGACACAGGGGAAGCACTGAAGCTTTCTTT.

The chain recombines TRBV27 with TRBJ1-4, with D maybe TRBD1 (6 bases). The germline gives CDR1 MNHEY, CDR2 SMNVEV (reference sequence). The CDR3 is made up of 14 amino acids. The V end lost 6 bases, the J end lost 4 bases, and 12 bases lay between the germline ends. For the CDR3, the DNA is TGTGCCAGCAGCCAGACAGGCAGTAATGAAAAACTGTTTTTT. This sequence encodes CASSQTGSNEKLFF.

Only one count was recorded for this clone. The chain has TRBV9 and TRBJ2-7; tentative D call: TRBD2 (6 bases). Germline loops: CDR1 SGDLS, CDR2 YYNGEE. Deletions cut 0 bases from V and 3 bases from J, with 16 bases between. The CDR3 is 16 residues long. The CDR3 here is CASSVEAMAGSYEQYF. The CDR3 nucleotides are TGTGCCAGCAGCGTAGAGGCCATGGCGGGGAGCTACGAGCAGTACTTC.

This clone was observed a handful of times. CDR3 loop: CASSEGAHTEAFF. The CDR3 DNA follows: TGTGCCAGCAGTGAGGGGGCGCACACTGAAGCTTTCTTT. The chain recombines TRBV6-1 with TRBJ1-1; D perhaps matches TRBD1 (6 bases). V lost 3 bases, J lost 3 bases, and 8 bases lay in between. Germline CDR1 and CDR2: MNHNS and SASEGT. The CDR3 has 13 residues.

V usage is TRBV29-1 and J usage is TRBJ1-1, with a tentative D call TRBD1 (6 bases). The CDR3 extends over 14 amino acids. V lost 4 bases to trimming and J lost 1 base, with 13 bases between them. Germline values: CDR1 SQVTM, CDR2 ANQGSEA. CDR3 residues: CSVGPRGTNTEAFF. DNA for the CDR3: TGCAGCGTTGGACCTAGGGGGACGAACACTGAAGCTTTCTTT.

V usage is TRBV5-4 and J usage is TRBJ1-5; D is unresolved. This CDR3 region has 13 residues. Germline V gene sequence: CDR1 SGHNT, CDR2 YYREEE (reference sequence). Trimming removed 0 bases at V and 5 bases at J, with 6 bases between. As DNA, the CDR3 is TGTGCCAGCAGCTTGGAGGCGGATCAGCCCCAGCATTTT. Amino acids: CASSLEADQPQHF.

The rearrangement joins TRBV7-9 to TRBJ1-3; a possible D gene is TRBD1 (5 bases). Trimming took off 4 bases at V and 2 bases at J, with 18 bases between the two ends. CDR1 SEHNR and CDR2 FQNEAQ come from the germline V gene (reference sequence). The CDR3 is 17 residues long. The CDR3 spells CASSSLGRDTTGNTIYF. The CDR3 DNA reads TGTGCCAGCAGCTCCCTGGGGCGTGACACAACTGGAAACACCATATATTTT.

This chain joins TRBV4-1 and TRBJ1-2; the D is unclear. The germline V gene has CDR1 MGHRA and CDR2 YSYEKL. The CDR3 sequence is 13 residues long. Trimming took off 6 bases at V and 3 bases at J, with 11 bases between the two ends. CDR3 DNA: TGCGCCAGCAGGGGCACCTCGGACTATGGCTACACCTTC. Translation gives CASRGTSDYGYTF.

The chain couples TRBV19 to TRBJ2-7, with D possibly TRBD1 on 7 matching bases. CDR1 and CDR2 (germline): LNHDA, SQIVND (reference sequence). Trimming left V 3 bases short and J 5 bases short, with 17 bases between. This CDR3 has 15 amino acids. CDR3 protein: CASSIQARGDDEQYF. DNA for the CDR3: TGTGCCAGTAGTATTCAGGCCAGGGGGGACGACGAGCAGTACTTC.

The V call is TRBV18, the J call TRBJ2-1, with D tentatively TRBD1 (5 bases). CDR1 is KGHSH and CDR2 is LQKENI in the germline V gene. V was cut by 5 bases and J by 4 bases, with 12 bases left in between. This CDR3 comprises 14 residues. Written as DNA, the CDR3 is TGTGCCAGCTCAGAATATACAGGTTACAATGAGCAGTTCTTC. The encoded protein is CASSEYTGYNEQFF.

This chain uses TRBV29-1 with TRBJ2-7; weak D call: TRBD2 (6 bases). The CDR3 consists of 14 residues. The V end was cut by 6 bases, the J end by 2 bases, with 17 bases between. The germline V gene encodes CDR1 SQVTM and CDR2 ANQGSEA. CDR3 protein: CSVDAGKGTYEQYF. As DNA, the CDR3 is TGCAGCGTCGACGCGGGGAAGGGAACCTACGAGCAGTACTTC.

DNA for the CDR3: TGTGCCAGTAGTATCGCACTCTCTGGGGCCAACGTCCTGACTTTC. Translating it yields CASSIALSGANVLTF. The chain combines TRBV19 with TRBJ2-6; no clear D gene. Germline V CDR1 and CDR2: LNHDA, SQIVND (reference sequence). The CDR3 is 15 residues long. Trimming cost V 3 bases and J 0 bases, with 6 bases left between them. Combining the CDR3 with reference TRBV19 and TRBJ2-6 gives the whole variable domain DGGITQSPKYLFRKEGQNVTLSCEQNLNHDAMYWYRQDPGQGLRLIYYSQIVNDFQKGDIAEGYSVSREKKESFPLTVTSAQKNPTAFYLCASSIALSGANVLTFGAGSRLTVL.

V is TRBV5-1 and J is TRBJ2-7, with D perhaps matching TRBD1 (6 bases). Germline V gives CDR1 SGHRS, CDR2 YFSETQ. The V gene lost 0 bases and the J gene lost 6 bases, with 13 bases spanning the gap. The CDR3 is 14 residues long. CDR3 residues: CASSLGRQVGEQYF. The CDR3 DNA follows: TGCGCCAGCAGCTTGGGGCGACAGGTAGGCGAGCAGTACTTC.